The 22 T cell receptor beta chains below all came from one sample that was sequenced in a study of cytomegalovirus exposure and HLA in healthy donors (dated by TCRdb to 2016 to 2017). Library generation was performed with the immunoSEQ multiplex PCR assay. A mixture of 60 forward primers for TCR Vbeta segments and 13 reverse primers for TCR Jbeta segments was used in the multiplex PCR. TCRdb took this table from immuneACCESS and kept in-frame rearrangements with V and J called. Such tables lack part of the clones; where checked against another copy, unresolved V genes explain under half of the gap, and the rest is unexplained. This sample lists over 150,000 clones; approximately 78% were detected once. The top ten hold around 6.3% of the sample. The sequencing input was PBMCs. These receptors were obtained from a woman in her 50s in good health and CMV-seropositive.

This sequence joins TRBV5-6 and TRBJ2-1; 9 bases fit TRBD1. This CDR3 spans 15 amino acids. CDR1 and CDR2 (germline): SGHDT, YYEEEE. Trimming at V came to 4 bases and at J to 6 bases, leaving 8 bases not matched to a gene. In DNA form, the CDR3 reads TGTGCCAGCAGCAAAACAGGGGGCGGTGGCAATGAGCAGTTCTTC. Translating it yields CASSKTGGGGNEQFF. Supplemented by reference TRBV5-6 and TRBJ2-1, the full variable domain reads DAGVTQSPTHLIKTRGQQVTLRCSPKSGHDTVSWYQQALGQGPQFIFQYYEEEERQRGNFPDRFSGHQFPNYSSELNVNALLLGDSALYLCASSKTGGGGNEQFFGPGTRLTVL.

This clone showed up just a few times. The chain carries TRBV14 and TRBJ2-7; unclear D gene. V was trimmed by 0 bases and J by 0 bases, leaving 9 bases between them. The CDR3 sequence is 15 residues long. Germline CDR1 and CDR2: SGHDN and FVKESK. The CDR3 region has the DNA TGTGCCAGCAGCCAAGATCCCGAGTTCTCCTACGAGCAGTACTTC. Its protein is CASSQDPEFSYEQYF. Full variable domain (missing parts from reference TRBV14 and TRBJ2-7): EAGVTQFPSHSVIEKGQTVTLRCDPISGHDNLYWYRRVMGKEIKFLLHFVKESKQDESGMPNNRFLAERTGGTYSTLKVQPAELEDSGVYFCASSQDPEFSYEQYFGPGTRLTVT.

The chain carries TRBV11-2 and TRBJ2-7; TRBD2 matches at 8 bases. The J segment lost 3 bases and the V segment lost 5 bases, leaving 6 bases of the junction unmatched. Germline assignment: CDR1 SGHAT and CDR2 FQNNGV. CDR3 length: 14 amino acids. The CDR3 sequence: CASSPTGGYYEQYF. In DNA, the CDR3 is TGTGCCAGCAGCCCAACGGGGGGGTACTACGAGCAGTACTTC.

The V and J genes are TRBV19 and TRBJ1-5; maybe TRBD1 (6 bases). Germline assignment: CDR1 LNHDA and CDR2 SQIVND (reference sequence). This CDR3 spans 15 amino acids. Trimming cost V 3 bases and J 3 bases, with 12 bases left between them. The chain's CDR3 is CASSILHRDNQPQHF. CDR3 coding DNA: TGTGCCAGTAGTATCCTCCACAGGGACAATCAGCCCCAGCATTTT.

This clone was seen a handful of times. This chain joins TRBV28 and TRBJ2-5, with 7 bases aligning to TRBD2. This CDR3 contains 14 residues. Trimming removed 6 bases from V and 7 bases from J; junction bases left unmatched: 11. Looked up from germline, CDR1 is MDHEN and CDR2 is SYDVKM. CDR3 loop: CASRRVARGVTQYF. The CDR3 nucleotides read TGTGCCAGCAGGCGCGTGGCCCGGGGGGTGACCCAGTACTTC.

V gene TRBV6-5 combines with J gene TRBJ2-1, with TRBD1 as a possible D gene (5 bases). Trimming shortened V by 2 bases and J by 6 bases, and 14 bases separated the two germline ends. Germline values: CDR1 MNHEY, CDR2 SVGAGI. CDR3 length equals 15 residues. The CDR3 protein is CASSYPTPQGNEQFF. CDR3 DNA sequence: TGTGCCAGCAGTTACCCGACACCTCAGGGCAATGAGCAGTTCTTC.

The genes are TRBV5-4 and TRBJ2-3, with 7 bases that match TRBD1. Germline lookup yields CDR1 SGHNT and CDR2 YYREEE (reference sequence). The CDR3 covers 17 residues. With 4 bases clipped from V and 5 bases from J, the junction kept 16 bases outside the gene matches. CDR3 sequence reads: CASSLAVVGGTGDTQYF. The CDR3 DNA follows: TGTGCCAGCAGCCTGGCGGTTGTAGGGGGCACAGGAGATACGCAGTATTTT. Full variable domain (remainder filled in from reference TRBV5-4 and TRBJ2-3): ETGVTQSPTHLIKTRGQQVTLRCSSQSGHNTVSWYQQALGQGPQFIFQYYREEENGRGNFPPRFSGLQFPNYSSELNVNALELDDSALYLCASSLAVVGGTGDTQYFGPGTRLTVL.

This clone has only a few counts. This sample also contains other DNA sequences that code for the same CDR3. The CDR3 reads CASSQNAGLAAYEQYF. The CDR3 DNA sequence: TGCGCCAGCAGCCAAAATGCGGGACTAGCGGCCTACGAGCAGTACTTC. This chain joins TRBV4-1 and TRBJ2-7, with 11 positions matching TRBD2. V was pared by 2 bases and J by 2 bases, with 5 bases of the junction left unmatched. The CDR3 has 16 residues. In germline, CDR1 is MGHRA, CDR2 YSYEKL.

This clone was counted once. This chain joins TRBV5-6 and TRBJ2-3, with 9 bases aligning to TRBD1. After removal of 4 bases from V and 3 bases from J, the junction contained 9 bases not matched to a gene. Germline V gene lookup returns CDR1 SGHDT and CDR2 YYEEEE. The CDR3 sequence is 16 residues long. Here the CDR3 reads CASSRGTGRGTDTQYF. The CDR3 nucleotides read TGTGCCAGCAGCCGGGGGACAGGGAGGGGTACAGATACGCAGTATTTT.

This clone showed up just once. V gene TRBV6-1 combines with J gene TRBJ1-6; unclear D gene. This CDR3 is built from 13 residues. The V gene's germline CDR1 is MNHNS and CDR2 SASEGT. Trimming removed 2 bases from V and 9 bases from J, with 8 bases in between. The CDR3 nucleotides read TGTGCCAGCAGTGAACTACAGTCTTCACCCCTCCACTTT. Translating it yields CASSELQSSPLHF.

The V gene is TRBV2, the J gene TRBJ2-5; 11 positions match TRBD2. The CDR3 runs to 15 residues. The germline V gene has CDR1 SNHLY and CDR2 FYNNEI. Losses at the gene ends were 3 bases for V and 5 bases for J; bases not matched to a gene: 5. The CDR3 DNA sequence: TGTGCCAGCAGTGAGGGTAGCGGGGGGGTGGAGACCCAGTACTTC. Encoded protein: CASSEGSGGVETQYF.

The chain has TRBV28 and TRBJ1-5; D is perhaps TRBD1 (5 bases). The ends were cut back, 6 bases at V and 1 base at J, with 10 bases in the middle. Per the germline V gene, CDR1 is MDHEN and CDR2 is SYDVKM. This CDR3 is 14 amino acids long. CDR3 protein: CASSRGGSNQPQHF. The CDR3 DNA reads as TGTGCCAGCAGCCGGGGGGGGAGCAATCAGCCCCAGCATTTT.

The chain joins TRBV29-1 to TRBJ2-3; 11 bases match TRBD2. This CDR3 has 15 residues. The trim removed 4 bases at V and 3 bases at J, leaving 6 bases unmatched. Germline-derived CDR1 and CDR2 are SQVTM and ANQGSEA. DNA for the CDR3: TGCAGCGTTGGGGCCGGGACTAGCGGAACAGATACGCAGTATTTT. Protein product: CSVGAGTSGTDTQYF.

The gene calls are TRBV7-2 and TRBJ2-3; 8 bases line up with TRBD2. This CDR3 contains 15 residues. Germline CDR1 reads SGHTA; CDR2 reads FQGNSA. Trimming at V came to 1 base and at J to 4 bases, leaving 4 bases not matched to a gene. DNA for the CDR3: TGTGCCAGCAGCTTAGTGGGCGGGAGGTCAGATACGCAGTATTTT. It is translated as CASSLVGGRSDTQYF.

The chain uses TRBV4-3 and TRBJ1-5, with D possibly matching TRBD1 (6 bases). The CDR3 has 16 residues. Trimming cost V 4 bases and J 3 bases, with 16 bases left between them. The germline CDR1 and CDR2 sequences are LGHNA and YSLEER. The CDR3 DNA follows: TGCGCCAGCAGCCCTCGACAGGCCCCTTTCAATCAGCCCCAGCATTTT. Its translation is CASSPRQAPFNQPQHF.

V gene TRBV20-1 combines with J gene TRBJ2-5; D call uncertain. The tail of the sequence fits TRBJ2-7 better, so the J call may be wrong. The CDR3 contains 11 residues. Germline loops: CDR1 DFQATT, CDR2 SNEGSKA (reference sequence). The CDR3 sequence: CSARNSYEQYF. CDR3 nucleotides: TGCAGTGCTAGAAATTCCTACGAGCAGTACTTC.

V and J are TRBV6-6 and TRBJ2-1; 10 positions agree with TRBD1. CDR1 MNHNY and CDR2 SVGAGI come from the germline V gene (reference sequence). This CDR3 contains 16 residues. The trim removed 2 bases at V and 7 bases at J, leaving 8 bases unmatched. DNA of the CDR3: TGTGCCAGCAGTTACCTTTTCGGGACAGGGGCGAATGAGCAGTTCTTC. The encoded protein is CASSYLFGTGANEQFF.

This chain links TRBV19 with TRBJ1-1, with D unresolved. Germline V lookup: CDR1 LNHDA, CDR2 SQIVND (reference sequence). The CDR3 extends over 12 amino acids. V lost 5 bases and J 7 bases, leaving 11 bases between the germline ends. The CDR3 loop reads CASSSLRFEAFF. The CDR3 coding sequence is TGTGCCAGTAGTTCCTTACGGTTTGAAGCTTTCTTT.

The chain uses TRBV19 and TRBJ2-4; 11 bases map to TRBD2. This CDR3 comprises 18 residues. Germline V gene lookup returns CDR1 LNHDA and CDR2 SQIVND (reference sequence). The V and J ends lost 4 bases and 3 bases, in that order; junction bases with no gene match: 11. CDR3 amino acids: CASSTTSGGANLKNIQYF. CDR3 nucleotide sequence: TGTGCCAGTAGTACAACTAGCGGGGGAGCCAACCTCAAAAACATTCAGTACTTC.

The genes are TRBV28 and TRBJ1-5, with D tentatively TRBD1 (6 bases). The germline gives CDR1 MDHEN, CDR2 SYDVKM. The CDR3 runs 15 residues. V lost 4 bases and J lost 3, with 13 bases in between. The CDR3 coding sequence is TGTGCCAGCAGTTCCCGACAGGCGATCAATCAGCCCCAGCATTTT. It specifies CASSSRQAINQPQHF.

V and J are TRBV6-1 and TRBJ1-5, with D possibly matching TRBD1 (6 bases). The CDR3 covers 14 residues. Trimming removed 3 bases at V and 2 bases at J, with 8 bases between. Germline loops: CDR1 MNHNS, CDR2 SASEGT. This CDR3 reads CASSETGGNQPQHF. CDR3 nucleotide sequence: TGTGCCAGCAGTGAGACAGGAGGCAATCAGCCCCAGCATTTT.

The chain links TRBV7-8 to TRBJ2-7; 9 nucleotides match TRBD2. V lost 3 bases, J lost 0 bases, and 9 bases stayed unmatched. This CDR3 spans 17 amino acids. Germline V lookup: CDR1 SGHVS, CDR2 FQNEAQ. CDR3 sequence: CASSLPWGSGSSYEQYF. The CDR3 region has the DNA TGTGCCAGCAGCTTGCCCTGGGGTAGCGGGAGCTCCTACGAGCAGTACTTC.